The 2 T cell receptor beta chains below come from one sample, sequenced in a study of cytomegalovirus exposure and HLA in healthy donors. The study ran its PCR with 60 Vbeta and 13 Jbeta primers. Here immunoSEQ multiplex PCR was the method, and the copy in TCRdb shows in-frame clones only, minus some. The sample includes about 130,000 clones, roughly 80% of them seen just once. The sequencing input was PBMCs. These receptors all stem from a boy younger than 18 in good health and CMV-seronegative.

The rearrangement joins TRBV5-5 to TRBJ2-2; D unresolved. The germline V and J ends were trimmed by 2 bases and 7 bases, with 12 bases remaining between them. CDR3 length: 14 amino acids. Germline V CDR1 and CDR2: SGHKS, YYEKEE (reference sequence). The CDR3 DNA reads as TGTGCCAGCAGCTTCTGGGTGGAGAACGGGGAGCTGTTTTTT. Its protein is CASSFWVENGELFF.

The chain has TRBV4-1 and TRBJ2-3; D perhaps matches TRBD2 (5 bases). Germline V gene data show CDR1 as MGHRA and CDR2 as YSYEKL. The CDR3 consists of 17 residues. Trimming took off 0 bases at V and 0 bases at J, with 13 bases between the two ends. This chain's CDR3 is CASSQEGGGLSTDTQYF. The CDR3 DNA reads as TGCGCCAGCAGCCAAGAAGGAGGCGGCCTGAGCACAGATACGCAGTATTTT.